The table lists the clone carrying this TCR beta chain with many counts. Its antigen is unidentified. This sample stems from a study of response to subunit inactivated influenza vaccine. General study points: A suggestion made by the authors is that each seasonal influenza vaccination recruits few new T cells.

The CDR3 has 16 residues. Trimming removed 4 bases from V and 1 base from J; junction bases left unmatched: 7. From the RT-PCR reads, TCRdb called clonotypes with MiXCR, one entry per CDR3 protein. This table has over 150,000 distinct CDR3 sequences, approximately 11% appearing once. The sample in question was CD8+ T cells sorted from PBMCs, obtained roughly 24 months after vaccination. This clonotype originated in a man aged 50 to 75 who received an inactivated influenza vaccine. This chain joins TRBV12-3 or TRBV12-4 and TRBJ2-5; TRBD1 matches at 9 bases. The CDR3 bases are TGTGCCAGCAGTTCGGGACAGGGTCTACTCCAAGAGACCCAGTACTTC. It codes for CASSSGQGLLQETQYF.